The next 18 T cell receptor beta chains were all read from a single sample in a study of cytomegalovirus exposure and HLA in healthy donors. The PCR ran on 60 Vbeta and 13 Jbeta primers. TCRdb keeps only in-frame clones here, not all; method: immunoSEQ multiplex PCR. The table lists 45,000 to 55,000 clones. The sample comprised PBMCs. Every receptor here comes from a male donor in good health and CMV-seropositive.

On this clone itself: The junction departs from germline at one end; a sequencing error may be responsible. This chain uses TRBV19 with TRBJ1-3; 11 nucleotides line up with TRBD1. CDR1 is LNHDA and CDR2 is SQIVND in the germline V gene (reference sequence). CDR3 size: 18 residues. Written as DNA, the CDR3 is TGTGCCAGTAGTATAGCCCCCCGGGACAGGGGGTCTGGAGACACCATATATTTT. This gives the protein CASSIAPRDRGSGDTIYF.

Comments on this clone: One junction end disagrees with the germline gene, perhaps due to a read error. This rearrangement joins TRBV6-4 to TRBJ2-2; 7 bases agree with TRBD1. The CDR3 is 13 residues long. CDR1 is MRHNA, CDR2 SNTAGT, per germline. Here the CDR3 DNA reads TGTGCCAGCAATCAGGGGGAACACCGGGGAGCTGTTTTT. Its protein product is CASNQGEHRGAVF.

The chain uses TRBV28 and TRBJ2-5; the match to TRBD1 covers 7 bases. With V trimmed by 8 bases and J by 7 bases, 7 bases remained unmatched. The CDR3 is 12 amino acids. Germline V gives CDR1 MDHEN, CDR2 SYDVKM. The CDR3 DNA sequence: TGTGCCAGCCTCGGACAGGTCGGGACCCAGTACTTC. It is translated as CASLGQVGTQYF.

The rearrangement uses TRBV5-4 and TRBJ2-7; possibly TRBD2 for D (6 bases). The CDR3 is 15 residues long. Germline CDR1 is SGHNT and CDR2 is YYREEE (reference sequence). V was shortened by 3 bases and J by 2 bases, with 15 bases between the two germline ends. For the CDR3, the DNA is TGTGCCAGCAGCTCCGACCCTGCGGGGACCTACGAGCAGTACTTC. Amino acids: CASSSDPAGTYEQYF.

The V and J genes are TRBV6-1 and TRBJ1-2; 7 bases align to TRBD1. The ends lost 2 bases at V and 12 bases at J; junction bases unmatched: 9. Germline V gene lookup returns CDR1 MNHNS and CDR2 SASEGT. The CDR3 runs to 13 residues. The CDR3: CASSEWTGGSDTF. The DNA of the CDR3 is TGTGCCAGCAGTGAATGGACAGGTGGCAGTGACACCTTC.

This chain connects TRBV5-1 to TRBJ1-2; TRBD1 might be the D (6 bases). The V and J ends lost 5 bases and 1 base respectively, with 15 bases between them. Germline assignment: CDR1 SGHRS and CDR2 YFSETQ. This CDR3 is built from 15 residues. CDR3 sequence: CASRTGTLYNYGYTF. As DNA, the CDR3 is TGCGCCAGCAGAACCGGGACACTTTATAACTATGGCTACACCTTC.

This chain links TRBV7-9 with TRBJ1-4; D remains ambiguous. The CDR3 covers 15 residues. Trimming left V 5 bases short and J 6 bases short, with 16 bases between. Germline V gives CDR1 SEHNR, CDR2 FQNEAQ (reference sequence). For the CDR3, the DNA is TGTGCCAGCAGCGCCTCCCGGGTCGAGGATGAAAAACTGTTTTTT. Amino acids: CASSASRVEDEKLFF.

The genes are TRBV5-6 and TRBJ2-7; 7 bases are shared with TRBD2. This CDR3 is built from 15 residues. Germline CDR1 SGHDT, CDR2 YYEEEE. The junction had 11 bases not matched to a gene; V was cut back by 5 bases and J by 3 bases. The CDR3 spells CASSPGTTNRYEQYF. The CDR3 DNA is TGTGCCAGCAGTCCCGGGACTACTAACCGCTACGAGCAGTACTTC.

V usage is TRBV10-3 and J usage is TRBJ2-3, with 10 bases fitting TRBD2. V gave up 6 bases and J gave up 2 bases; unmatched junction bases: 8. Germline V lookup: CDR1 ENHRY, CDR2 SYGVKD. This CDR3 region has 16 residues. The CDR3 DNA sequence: TGTGCCATCAGGGGCACTAGCGGGGTCTTCACAGATACGCAGTATTTT. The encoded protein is CAIRGTSGVFTDTQYF.

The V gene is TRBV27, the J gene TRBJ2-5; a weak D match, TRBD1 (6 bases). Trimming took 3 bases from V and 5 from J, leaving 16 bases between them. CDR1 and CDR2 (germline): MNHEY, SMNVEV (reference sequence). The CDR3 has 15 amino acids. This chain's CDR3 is CASSFGGPGLETQYF. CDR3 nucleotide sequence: TGTGCCAGCAGTTTTGGGGGCCCGGGCTTGGAGACCCAGTACTTC.

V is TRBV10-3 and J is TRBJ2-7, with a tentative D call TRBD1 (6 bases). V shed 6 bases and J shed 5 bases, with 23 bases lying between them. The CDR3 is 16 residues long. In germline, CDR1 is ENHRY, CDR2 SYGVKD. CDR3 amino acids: CAIRNRPTGSRHEQYF. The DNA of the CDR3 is TGTGCCATCAGAAACCGACCTACAGGGTCTAGGCACGAGCAGTACTTC.

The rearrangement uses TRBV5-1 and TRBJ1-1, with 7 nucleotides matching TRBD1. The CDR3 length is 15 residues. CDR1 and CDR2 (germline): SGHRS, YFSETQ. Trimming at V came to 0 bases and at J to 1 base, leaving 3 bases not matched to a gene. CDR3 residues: CASSLANRGNTEAFF. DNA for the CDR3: TGCGCCAGCAGCTTGGCAAACAGGGGGAACACTGAAGCTTTCTTT.

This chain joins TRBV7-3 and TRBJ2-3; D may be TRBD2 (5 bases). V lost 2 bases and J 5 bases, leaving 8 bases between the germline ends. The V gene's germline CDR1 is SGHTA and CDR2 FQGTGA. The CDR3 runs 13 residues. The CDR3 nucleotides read TGTGCCAGCAGCTTACGAGAGGGAGATACGCAGTATTTT. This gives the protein CASSLREGDTQYF.

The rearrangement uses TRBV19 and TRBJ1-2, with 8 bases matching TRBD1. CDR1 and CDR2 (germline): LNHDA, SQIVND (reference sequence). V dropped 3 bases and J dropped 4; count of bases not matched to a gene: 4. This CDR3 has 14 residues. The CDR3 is CASSIKQGGYGYTF. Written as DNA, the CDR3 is TGTGCCAGTAGTATTAAACAGGGGGGCTATGGCTACACCTTC. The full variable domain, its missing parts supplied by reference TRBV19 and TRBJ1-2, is DGGITQSPKYLFRKEGQNVTLSCEQNLNHDAMYWYRQDPGQGLRLIYYSQIVNDFQKGDIAEGYSVSREKKESFPLTVTSAQKNPTAFYLCASSIKQGGYGYTFGSGTRLTVV.

The CDR3 sequence: CSAVDTHNQPQHF. DNA of the CDR3: TGCAGCGCCGTAGACACCCACAATCAGCCCCAGCATTTT. V gene TRBV29-1 combines with J gene TRBJ1-5; D is uncertain. The V end was cut by 7 bases, the J end by 3 bases, with 13 bases between. Germline assignment: CDR1 SQVTM and CDR2 ANQGSEA. This CDR3 has 13 amino acids.

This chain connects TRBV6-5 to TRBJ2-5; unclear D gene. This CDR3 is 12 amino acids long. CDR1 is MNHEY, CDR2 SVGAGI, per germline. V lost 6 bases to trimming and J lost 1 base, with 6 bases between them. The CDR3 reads CASRAPQETQYF. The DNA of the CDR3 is TGTGCCAGCAGGGCTCCCCAAGAGACCCAGTACTTC.

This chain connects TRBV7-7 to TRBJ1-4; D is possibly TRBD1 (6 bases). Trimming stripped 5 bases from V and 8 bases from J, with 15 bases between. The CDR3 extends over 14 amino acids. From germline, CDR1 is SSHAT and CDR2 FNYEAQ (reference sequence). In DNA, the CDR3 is TGTGCCAGCAGCCAACAGGGAAACAAAGAAAAACTGTTTTTT. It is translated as CASSQQGNKEKLFF. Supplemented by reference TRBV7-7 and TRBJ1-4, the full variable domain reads GAGVSQSPRYKVTKRGQDVTLRCDPISSHATLYWYQQALGQGPEFLTYFNYEAQPDKSGLPSDRFSAERPEGSISTLTIQRTEQRDSAMYRCASSQQGNKEKLFFGSGTQLSVL.

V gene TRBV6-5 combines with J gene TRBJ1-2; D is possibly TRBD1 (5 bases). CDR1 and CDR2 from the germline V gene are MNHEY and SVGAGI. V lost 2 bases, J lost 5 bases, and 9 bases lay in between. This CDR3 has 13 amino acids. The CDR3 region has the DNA TGTGCCAGCAGTTACGGGGCTGAGTATGGCTACACCTTC. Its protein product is CASSYGAEYGYTF.